The T cell receptor beta chain under discussion was sequenced for a study of T cell responses to AZD1222 COVID-19 vaccine. Data came from immunoSEQ multiplex PCR; TCRdb stores just in-frame clones and leaves some out. Of roughly 70,000 clones in the sample, 85% to 90% were seen once. Whole-study results and caveats: Seropositive status at baseline applied to only six AZD1222 recipients. Repertoires were collected only later (after the peak T cell response had occurred). Receipt of two AZD1222 doses was followed by a rise in Spike-specific TCR breadth and depth.

In germline, CDR1 is SGHRS, CDR2 YFSETQ. This CDR3 spans 16 amino acids. Trimming removed 0 bases from V and 2 bases from J; junction bases left unmatched: 5. Of note for this clone: Its matching antigen is unknown.

Source: peripheral blood, taken 28 days after the second dose of the MenACWY control vaccine. This chain links TRBV5-1 with TRBJ2-7; the match to TRBD1 covers 10 bases. The sequence derives from an adult who received the MenACWY meningococcal vaccine as a control. The CDR3 DNA reads TGCGCCAGCAGCTTGGGCTCCGGGACAGGGGCCTACGAGCAGTACTTC. This sequence encodes CASSLGSGTGAYEQYF.